This passage covers 9 T cell receptor beta chains from one sample sequenced in a study of post-analysis software for immune sequencing data. Broader study findings: Controls had lower frequencies than patients of about five TRBV segments, which included TRBV5-6, TRBV5-1 and TRBV20-1.

cDNA libraries of TCR beta carried unique molecular identifiers. In TCRdb, the PCR reads were re-called with MiXCR into one record per CDR3 protein. The repertoire includes about 540,000 distinct CDR3 sequences, approximately 34% of them detected once, and roughly 6% sits in the top ten. Antigen specificity for these receptors is unknown. The specimen was blood. The receptor set was obtained from a girl under 18 with multiple sclerosis.

The chain couples TRBV10-3 to TRBJ1-2; D possibly corresponds to TRBD1 (5 bases). The CDR3 loop spans 15 amino acids. Germline V lookup: CDR1 ENHRY, CDR2 SYGVKD. Trimming stripped 3 bases from V and 4 bases from J, with 15 bases between. CDR3 loop: CAISDREQGFYGYTF. CDR3 nucleotides: TGTGCCATCAGTGACCGGGAGCAGGGCTTCTATGGCTACACCTTC.

V is TRBV20-1 and J is TRBJ2-3, with 8 nucleotides matching TRBD1. Germline loops: CDR1 DFQATT, CDR2 SNEGSKA (reference sequence). The CDR3 covers 19 residues. The V gene end was trimmed by 3 bases and the J gene end by 1 base; junction bases not matched to a gene: 18. As DNA, the CDR3 is TGCAGTGCTAGTTGGGCAGGGGGCGAGTTGTCGGCTGGCACAGATACGCAGTATTTT. Translating gives CSASWAGGELSAGTDTQYF.

The chain uses TRBV4-1 and TRBJ2-7; D may be TRBD2 (6 bases). Trimming left V 3 bases short and J 5 bases short, with 11 bases between. This CDR3 contains 13 residues. CDR1 is MGHRA and CDR2 is YSYEKL in the germline V gene. CDR3: CASSQEGSHEQYF. In nucleotides, the CDR3 is TGCGCCAGCAGCCAGGAGGGGTCCCACGAGCAGTACTTC.

This clonotype came up many times. The chain combines TRBV6-5 with TRBJ1-2; 10 bases line up with TRBD1. J lost 4 bases, V lost 6 bases, and 5 bases had no gene match. CDR1 and CDR2 (germline): MNHEY, SVGAGI. This CDR3 region has 14 residues. CDR3 coding DNA: TGTGCCAGCAGACTGGGACAGGGGATCTATGGCTACACCTTC. This sequence encodes CASRLGQGIYGYTF.

J is TRBJ1-5 and V is TRBV6-1, with unresolved D. There are 11 residues in the CDR3. Germline-derived CDR1 and CDR2 are MNHNS and SASEGT. The ends were cut back, 8 bases at V and 5 bases at J, with 7 bases in the middle. The CDR3 loop reads CASSGDQPQHF. The CDR3 nucleotides read TGTGCCAGCTCTGGAGATCAGCCCCAGCATTTT.

The chain employs TRBV6-5 and TRBJ1-3; TRBD1 agrees at 9 bases. This CDR3 is 17 amino acids long. Per germline, CDR1 MNHEY and CDR2 SVGAGI. V trimming: 2 bases; J trimming: 0 bases; junction bases outside the gene matches: 5. For the CDR3, the DNA is TGTGCCAGCAGTTACACCCAGACAGGGGGCTCTGGAAACACCATATATTTT. Translating it yields CASSYTQTGGSGNTIYF.

This chain joins TRBV6-5 and TRBJ2-3; 9 bases fit TRBD1. With V trimmed by 0 bases and J by 2 bases, 3 bases remained unmatched. The length of the CDR3 is 16 residues. Germline lookup yields CDR1 MNHEY and CDR2 SVGAGI. Here the CDR3 DNA reads TGTGCCAGCAGTTACTCTGGGACAGGGTACACAGATACGCAGTATTTT. Translated, it gives CASSYSGTGYTDTQYF.

This clonotype appeared a few times. V gene TRBV7-8 combines with J gene TRBJ2-3; 9 positions agree with TRBD2. The V gene's germline CDR1 is SGHVS and CDR2 FQNEAQ. The trim removed 7 bases at V and 2 bases at J, leaving 19 bases unmatched. The CDR3 is 19 amino acids. The CDR3 DNA sequence: TGTGCCAGCATCCCTGGAGTGCGGGGGGGCCAGGCACACACAGATACGCAGTATTTT. It translates to CASIPGVRGGQAHTDTQYF.

The chain has TRBV25-1 and TRBJ1-1; D is unclear. V lost 5 bases to trimming and J lost 11 bases, with 18 bases between them. In germline, CDR1 is MGHDK, CDR2 SYGVNS. This CDR3 spans 13 amino acids. The CDR3 protein is CASSLRGRPTAFF. In nucleotides, the CDR3 is TGTGCCAGCAGTCTACGAGGTCGCCCAACGGCTTTCTTT.